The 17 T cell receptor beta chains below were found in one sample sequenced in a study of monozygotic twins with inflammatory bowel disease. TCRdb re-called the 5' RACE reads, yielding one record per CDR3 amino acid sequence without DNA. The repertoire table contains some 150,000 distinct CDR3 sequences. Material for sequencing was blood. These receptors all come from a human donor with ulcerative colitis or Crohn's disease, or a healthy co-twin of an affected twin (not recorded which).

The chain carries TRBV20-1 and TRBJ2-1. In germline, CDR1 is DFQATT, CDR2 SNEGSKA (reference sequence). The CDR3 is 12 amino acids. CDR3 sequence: CSATDLYNEQFF.

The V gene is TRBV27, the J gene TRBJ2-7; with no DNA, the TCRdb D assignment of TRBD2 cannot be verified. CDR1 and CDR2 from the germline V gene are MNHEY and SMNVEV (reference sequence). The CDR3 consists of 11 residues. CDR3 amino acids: CASIPRHEQYF.

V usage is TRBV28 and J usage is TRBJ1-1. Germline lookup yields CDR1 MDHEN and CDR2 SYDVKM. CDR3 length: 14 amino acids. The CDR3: CASSWREGNTEAFF.

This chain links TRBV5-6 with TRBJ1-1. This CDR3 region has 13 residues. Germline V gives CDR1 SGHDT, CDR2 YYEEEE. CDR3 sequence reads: CASSFGMNTEAFF.

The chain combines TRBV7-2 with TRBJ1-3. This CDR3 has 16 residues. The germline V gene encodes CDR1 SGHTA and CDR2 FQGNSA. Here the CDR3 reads CASRTRAGTGGNTIYF.

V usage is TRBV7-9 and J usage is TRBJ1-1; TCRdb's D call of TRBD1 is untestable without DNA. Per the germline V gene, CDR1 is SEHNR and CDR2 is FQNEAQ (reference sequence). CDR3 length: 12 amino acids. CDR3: CASSPGQAEAFF.

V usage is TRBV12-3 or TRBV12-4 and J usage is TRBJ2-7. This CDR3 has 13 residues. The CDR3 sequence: CATSTGTSYEQYF.

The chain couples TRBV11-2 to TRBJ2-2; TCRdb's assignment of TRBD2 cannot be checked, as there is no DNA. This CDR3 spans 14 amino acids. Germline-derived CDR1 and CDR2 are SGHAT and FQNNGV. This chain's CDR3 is CASSPGTAPGELFF. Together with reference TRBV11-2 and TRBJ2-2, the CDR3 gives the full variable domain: EAGVAQSPRYKIIEKRQSVAFWCNPISGHATLYWYQQILGQGPKLLIQFQNNGVVDDSQLPKDRFSAERLKGVDSTLKIQPAKLEDSAVYLCASSPGTAPGELFFGEGSRLTVL.

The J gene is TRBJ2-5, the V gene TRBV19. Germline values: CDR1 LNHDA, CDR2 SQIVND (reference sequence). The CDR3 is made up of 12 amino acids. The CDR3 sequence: CASGRSQETQYF.

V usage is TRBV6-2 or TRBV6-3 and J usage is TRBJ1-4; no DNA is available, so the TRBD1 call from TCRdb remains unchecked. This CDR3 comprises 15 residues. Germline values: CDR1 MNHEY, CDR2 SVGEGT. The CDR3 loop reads CASSDPGTENEKLFF.

CDR3 sequence: CSARDMALLVSNYGYTF. The chain couples TRBV20-1 to TRBJ1-2. The CDR3 runs to 17 residues. Germline V gene data show CDR1 as DFQATT and CDR2 as SNEGSKA (reference sequence).

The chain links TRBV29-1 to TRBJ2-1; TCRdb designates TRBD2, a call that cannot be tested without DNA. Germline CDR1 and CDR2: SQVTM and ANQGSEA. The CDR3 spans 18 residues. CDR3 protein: CSVHWTSGGPSSYNEQFF.

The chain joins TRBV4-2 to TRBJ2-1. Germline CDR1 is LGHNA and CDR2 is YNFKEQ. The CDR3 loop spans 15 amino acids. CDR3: CASSRTETSYNEQFF.

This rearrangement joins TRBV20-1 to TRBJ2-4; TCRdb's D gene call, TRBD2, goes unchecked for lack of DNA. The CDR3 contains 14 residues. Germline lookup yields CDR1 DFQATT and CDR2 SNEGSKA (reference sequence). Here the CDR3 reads CSARKSGNVNMQYF.

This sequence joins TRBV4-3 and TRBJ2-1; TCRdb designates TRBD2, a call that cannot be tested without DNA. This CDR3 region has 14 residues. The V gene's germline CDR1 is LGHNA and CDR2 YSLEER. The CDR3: CASSFRGLGDEQFF.

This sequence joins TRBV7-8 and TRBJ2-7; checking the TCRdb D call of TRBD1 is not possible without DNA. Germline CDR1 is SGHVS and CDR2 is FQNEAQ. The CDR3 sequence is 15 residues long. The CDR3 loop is CASSLQATLSYEQYF.

The CDR3 here is CASRALLNTEAFF. The V gene is TRBV5-1, the J gene TRBJ1-1. Germline values: CDR1 SGHRS, CDR2 YFSETQ. This CDR3 region has 13 residues.